The clone carrying this T cell receptor beta chain has a handful of counts. Its specificity is unknown. Germline V gives CDR1 MGHDK, CDR2 SYGVNS. V was shortened by 2 bases and J by 6 bases, with 22 bases between the two germline ends. The CDR3 runs 18 residues. This sample stems from a study of identical twins. Study findings and constraints: Monozygotic twins shared more out-of-frame TCR alpha than recombination models predicted.

TCRdb re-called the 5' RACE reads with MiXCR, one entry per CDR3 protein. The data hold about 810,000 distinct CDR3 sequences, with over 9% observed a single time. In addition, the sample was reused for a study of yellow fever vaccine responses in identical twins.

The sequencing sample was made of PBMCs. The chain carries TRBV25-1 and TRBJ2-2; tentatively, D is TRBD1 (6 bases). The TCR originated in a woman between 18 and 30 years old in good health. The DNA of the CDR3 is TGTGCCAGCAGTGAAAACCTCGGGACACGTCGTAGCGCCGGGGAGCTGTTTTTT. Its protein is CASSENLGTRRSAGELFF.